The 13 T cell receptor beta chains below were found in one sample sequenced in a study of T cell repertoires in cytomegalovirus infection. TCRdb ran MiXCR on the reads and lists one entry per CDR3 protein. This table holds 200,000 to 300,000 distinct CDR3 sequences, less than 9.5% found once. The sample consisted of PBMCs. The receptor set was obtained from a human donor in good health (CMV status not recorded). Some clones in this sample may be carry-over from other donors' samples.

Remarks on this clonotype: With a much larger clone just one base away, this may be a read error. The J gene is TRBJ1-1, the V gene TRBV7-2; no firm D call. Trimming pared 7 bases from V and 8 bases from J, leaving 14 bases between. CDR1 and CDR2 from the germline V gene are SGHTA and FQGNSA. This CDR3 is built from 12 residues. The CDR3 protein is CASNPQRTEAFF. The CDR3 DNA reads as TGTGCCAGCAACCCCCAAAGGACGGAAGCTTTCTTT.

This clonotype appeared a few times. The chain couples TRBV7-2 to TRBJ1-3; D not certain. Deletions cut 2 bases from V and 0 bases from J, with 11 bases between. CDR1 is SGHTA, CDR2 FQGNSA, per germline. The length of the CDR3 is 16 residues. The DNA of the CDR3 is TGTGCCAGCAGCTTAAAGTCTGGGAACTCTGGAAACACCATATATTTT. This sequence encodes CASSLKSGNSGNTIYF.

This clonotype has at least ten counts. The V and J genes are TRBV12-3 or TRBV12-4 and TRBJ2-7, with D possibly called TRBD1 or TRBD2 (5 bases each). The V end lost 8 bases, the J end lost 6 bases, and 14 bases lay between the germline ends. The CDR3 spans 12 residues. The CDR3, as DNA: TGTGCCAGCCGTACTGAGGGACCCGAGCAGTACTTC. Its protein product is CASRTEGPEQYF.

The genes are TRBV7-2 and TRBJ1-6, with D perhaps matching TRBD1 (6 bases). V lost 5 bases and J lost 7, with 9 bases in between. Germline-derived CDR1 and CDR2 are SGHTA and FQGNSA. CDR3 length: 13 residues. The DNA for the CDR3 is TGTGCCAGCAGCCCCGGACAGAATTCACCCCTCCACTTT. It specifies CASSPGQNSPLHF.

There are many counts of this clonotype. For the CDR3, the DNA is TGTGCCAGTAGTATTAACGGGATTGACACTGAAGCTTTCTTT. Protein product: CASSINGIDTEAFF. This chain uses TRBV19 with TRBJ1-1; D not resolved. The CDR3 runs 14 residues. Germline V gene sequence: CDR1 LNHDA, CDR2 SQIVND (reference sequence). Trimming removed 3 bases from V and 3 bases from J, with 11 bases in between.

The CDR3 DNA sequence: TGTGCCACCCAACTAGCGGGGGGCGCCTACGAGCAGTACTTC. Its protein product is CATQLAGGAYEQYF. The chain has TRBV19 and TRBJ2-7, with 12 bases identical to TRBD2. In germline, CDR1 is LNHDA, CDR2 SQIVND (reference sequence). Germline trimming cut 10 bases from V and 2 bases from J; bases unmatched to any gene: 6. CDR3 length equals 14 residues.

This clonotype appeared many times. The chain uses TRBV7-2 and TRBJ2-1, with 9 bases aligning to TRBD1. Per germline, CDR1 SGHTA and CDR2 FQGNSA. The CDR3 is 15 amino acids. V was clipped by 5 bases and J by 7 bases; unmatched bases: 9. CDR3 sequence (DNA): TGTGCCAGCAGCACCACGGGACAGGGCTATAATGAGCAGTTCTTC. As protein: CASSTTGQGYNEQFF.

This clonotype has a count of ten or more. The chain carries TRBV2 and TRBJ2-3, with 12 bases lining up with TRBD2. The germline CDR1 and CDR2 sequences are SNHLY and FYNNEI. After removal of 6 bases from V and 8 bases from J, the junction contained 9 bases not matched to a gene. The CDR3 is 15 amino acids. Here the CDR3 reads CASRPTSGSGATQYF. The CDR3 DNA reads TGTGCCAGCAGACCGACTAGCGGGAGTGGTGCTACGCAGTATTTT.

This clonotype came up many times. CDR3 nucleotides: TGTGCCAGCAGTTTAGTTAGTACAGGGGGGTACGAGCAGTACTTC. Translating it yields CASSLVSTGGYEQYF. The chain is built from TRBV28 and TRBJ2-7; 8 bases line up with TRBD1. The germline gives CDR1 MDHEN, CDR2 SYDVKM. This CDR3 has 15 amino acids. J was trimmed by 4 bases and V by 2 bases; bases with no gene match: 7.

This clonotype came up a few times. The V call is TRBV7-6, the J call TRBJ2-1; 8 positions match TRBD2. V shed 4 bases, J shed 6 bases, and the junction held 11 bases outside the gene matches. Germline CDR1 and CDR2: SGHVS and FNYEAQ. The CDR3 extends over 16 amino acids. CDR3 sequence reads: CASSSRGGPNGNEQFF. The CDR3, as DNA: TGTGCCAGCAGCTCACGGGGGGGGCCGAACGGCAATGAGCAGTTCTTC.

This clonotype appeared many times. CDR3 coding DNA: TGTGCCAGCAGCCTTTACAGGGACGGCACTGAAGCTTTCTTT. This sequence encodes CASSLYRDGTEAFF. The V call is TRBV7-2, the J call TRBJ1-1; the D gene is possibly TRBD1 (6 bases). CDR1 and CDR2 from the germline V gene are SGHTA and FQGNSA. With 5 bases removed from V and 4 bases from J, the gap between germline ends came to 14 bases. The CDR3 length is 14 residues. The whole variable domain, filled in from reference TRBV7-2 and TRBJ1-1, reads GAGVSQSPSNKVTEKGKDVELRCDPISGHTALYWYRQSLGQGLEFLIYFQGNSAPDKSGLPSDRFSAERTGGSVSTLTIQRTQQEDSAVYLCASSLYRDGTEAFFGQGTRLTVV.

This clonotype was found many times. The chain is built from TRBV27 and TRBJ1-1, with D perhaps TRBD1 (6 bases). The CDR3 has 14 residues. Trimming left V 6 bases short and J 4 bases short, with 15 bases between. CDR1 MNHEY and CDR2 SMNVEV come from the germline V gene (reference sequence). CDR3 nucleotide sequence: TGTGCCAGCAGAACCACAGGGACGGGCACTGAAGCTTTCTTT. The encoded protein is CASRTTGTGTEAFF.

The sample holds many counts of this clonotype. This rearrangement joins TRBV7-8 to TRBJ1-5; 7 bases are shared with TRBD1. Germline CDR1 SGHVS, CDR2 FQNEAQ. The CDR3 covers 16 residues. After removal of 2 bases from V and 2 bases from J, the junction contained 6 bases not matched to a gene. The CDR3 loop reads CASSLLRDSRNQPQHF. The CDR3 nucleotides read TGTGCCAGCAGCTTACTCCGGGACAGTCGCAATCAGCCCCAGCATTTT.